A single sample is the source of the 32 T cell receptor beta chains below, sequenced in a study of cytomegalovirus exposure and HLA in healthy donors. The PCR contained 60 Vbeta and 13 Jbeta primers. The assay was immunoSEQ multiplex PCR, and TCRdb's table has in-frame clones only and misses some. Among more than 100,000 clones listed, less than 80% were seen once. Sequenced material: PBMCs. The receptors were sampled from a man in his fifties in good health and CMV-seropositive.

This clone was counted between two and nine times. The gene calls are TRBV5-4 and TRBJ2-2; TRBD2 agrees at 11 bases. V lost 3 bases to trimming and J lost 4 bases; unmatched junction nucleotides: 5. Per germline, CDR1 SGHNT and CDR2 YYREEE (reference sequence). The CDR3 loop spans 16 amino acids. DNA for the CDR3: TGTGCCAGCAGCTCTCTAGCGGGGGGTTCCACCGGGGAGCTGTTTTTT. Its translation: CASSSLAGGSTGELFF.

This clone was detected once. The chain links TRBV6-1 to TRBJ2-7; TRBD1 matches at 11 bases. Trimming removed 7 bases from V and 5 bases from J; junction bases left unmatched: 7. CDR1 is MNHNS, CDR2 SASEGT, per germline. The length of the CDR3 is 14 residues. The CDR3 sequence: CASIPDRGRNEQYF. The CDR3 coding sequence is TGTGCCAGCATTCCGGACAGGGGGCGTAACGAGCAGTACTTC.

The chain joins TRBV29-1 to TRBJ1-3; D call uncertain. The CDR3 is made up of 15 amino acids. The germline gives CDR1 SQVTM, CDR2 ANQGSEA. Trimming took off 7 bases at V and 0 bases at J, with 16 bases between the two ends. CDR3 in amino acids: CSAATRFLSGNTIYF. CDR3 in DNA: TGCAGCGCGGCGACTCGGTTCCTCTCTGGAAACACCATATATTTT.

The chain is built from TRBV27 and TRBJ1-5; D is ambiguous. Germline V gives CDR1 MNHEY, CDR2 SMNVEV (reference sequence). This CDR3 spans 14 amino acids. With 3 bases removed from V and 0 bases from J, the gap between germline ends came to 6 bases. The CDR3 protein is CASSFRGSNQPQHF. Written as DNA, the CDR3 is TGTGCCAGCAGTTTTAGAGGTAGCAATCAGCCCCAGCATTTT.

The chain employs TRBV7-9 and TRBJ2-1, with 7 bases identical to TRBD1. CDR3 length: 15 residues. Germline loops: CDR1 SEHNR, CDR2 FQNEAQ (reference sequence). V was pared by 5 bases and J by 6 bases, with 10 bases of the junction left unmatched. The CDR3 loop is CASSEDRTSLNEQFF. The DNA of the CDR3 is TGTGCCAGCAGCGAGGACAGGACGTCCCTCAATGAGCAGTTCTTC.

The chain links TRBV11-3 to TRBJ2-5; 7 positions match TRBD2. The end of the DNA aligns better with TRBJ2-7, so the J call may be wrong. In germline, CDR1 is SGHNT, CDR2 YENEEA. This CDR3 region has 16 residues. CDR3 coding DNA: TGTGCCAGCAGCTCTAGCCCACTAGCGAAGACCTACGAGCAGTACTTC. Translated: CASSSSPLAKTYEQYF.

The V gene is TRBV19, the J gene TRBJ1-1; 8 positions match TRBD1. Germline V gene lookup returns CDR1 LNHDA and CDR2 SQIVND (reference sequence). J lost 1 base, V lost 8 bases, and 6 bases had no gene match. The CDR3 totals 14 residues. The DNA of the CDR3 is TGTGCCAGTCAGAGACAGGGGACGAACACTGAAGCTTTCTTT. Protein sequence: CASQRQGTNTEAFF.

The rearrangement uses TRBV7-6 and TRBJ1-4; D is unclear. The CDR3 is made up of 16 amino acids. Germline V lookup: CDR1 SGHVS, CDR2 FNYEAQ. Trimming shortened V by 2 bases and J by 0 bases, and 10 bases separated the two germline ends. The CDR3 region has the DNA TGTGCCAGCAGCTTACATCGGGAGGCAACTAATGAAAAACTGTTTTTT. It translates to CASSLHREATNEKLFF.

The chain is built from TRBV11-2 and TRBJ1-1; D ambiguous. V was clipped by 1 base and J by 0 bases, with 9 bases between them. The CDR3 is 15 amino acids. Per the germline V gene, CDR1 is SGHAT and CDR2 is FQNNGV. CDR3 in amino acids: CASSLGGVMNTEAFF. In DNA form, the CDR3 reads TGTGCCAGCAGCTTAGGAGGCGTAATGAACACTGAAGCTTTCTTT.

The chain employs TRBV5-1 and TRBJ2-7; TRBD2 aligns across 9 bases. The V gene's germline CDR1 is SGHRS and CDR2 YFSETQ. With 3 bases clipped from V and 1 base from J, the junction kept 8 bases outside the gene matches. The CDR3 totals 16 residues. CDR3 region: CASSYLGSGSSYEQYF. The CDR3 DNA is TGCGCCAGCAGCTATTTGGGTAGCGGGAGTTCCTACGAGCAGTACTTC.

V and J are TRBV5-1 and TRBJ2-5; a weak D match, TRBD1 (5 bases). The J call could be wrong; TRBJ2-7 is a better fit for the DNA end. This CDR3 region has 14 residues. Germline assignment: CDR1 SGHRS and CDR2 YFSETQ. The CDR3 loop reads CASRTATTYYEQYF. DNA of the CDR3: TGCGCCAGCAGGACAGCAACGACGTACTACGAGCAGTACTTC.

This chain uses TRBV11-3 with TRBJ2-7, with 8 bases that match TRBD2. Germline V CDR1 and CDR2: SGHNT, YENEEA. J gave up 6 bases and V 5 bases, and 6 bases lay outside the gene matches. CDR3 length: 13 residues. The CDR3 DNA is TGTGCCAGCAGCCGAGGACTAGCTAGCGAGCAGTACTTC. Amino acid sequence: CASSRGLASEQYF.

The chain couples TRBV2 to TRBJ2-7; possible D gene TRBD2, 5 bases. There are 12 residues in the CDR3. Germline CDR1 is SNHLY and CDR2 is FYNNEI. Trimming took off 4 bases at V and 5 bases at J, with 9 bases between the two ends. CDR3 bases: TGTGCCAGCAGTGTAGAGAGGGACGAGCAGTACTTC. Encoded protein: CASSVERDEQYF.

The genes are TRBV6-5 and TRBJ2-7; 9 bases match TRBD1. The CDR3 is 13 amino acids. CDR1 is MNHEY, CDR2 SVGAGI, per germline. The ends lost 5 bases at V and 6 bases at J; junction bases unmatched: 5. CDR3 sequence (DNA): TGTGCCAGCAGTCAGGGACAGGGAACCGAGCAGTACTTC. Encoded protein: CASSQGQGTEQYF.

CDR3 sequence: CASSSGGSANEKLFF. DNA of the CDR3: TGTGCCAGCAGTTCTGGGGGCAGCGCTAATGAAAAACTGTTTTTT. This rearrangement joins TRBV28 to TRBJ1-4, with D possibly matching TRBD1 (6 bases). There are 15 residues in the CDR3. Trimming pared 4 bases from V and 3 bases from J, leaving 12 bases between. CDR1 is MDHEN and CDR2 is SYDVKM in the germline V gene. Based on the CDR3 plus reference TRBV28 and TRBJ1-4, the full variable domain is DVKVTQSSRYLVKRTGEKVFLECVQDMDHENMFWYRQDPGLGLRLIYFSYDVKMKEKGDIPEGYSVSREKKERFSLILESASTNQTSMYLCASSSGGSANEKLFFGSGTQLSVL.

V gene TRBV11-2 combines with J gene TRBJ1-5; TRBD1 aligns across 8 bases. V was clipped by 5 bases and J by 4 bases; unmatched bases: 7. The CDR3 has 15 residues. Germline CDR1 is SGHAT and CDR2 is FQNNGV. CDR3: CASSVGTGENQPQHF. Here the CDR3 DNA reads TGTGCCAGCAGCGTAGGGACAGGCGAAAATCAGCCCCAGCATTTT. The full variable domain, its missing parts supplied by reference TRBV11-2 and TRBJ1-5, is EAGVAQSPRYKIIEKRQSVAFWCNPISGHATLYWYQQILGQGPKLLIQFQNNGVVDDSQLPKDRFSAERLKGVDSTLKIQPAKLEDSAVYLCASSVGTGENQPQHFGDGTRLSIL.

The V and J genes are TRBV19 and TRBJ1-3; 9 positions match TRBD1. CDR1 and CDR2 (germline): LNHDA, SQIVND (reference sequence). The CDR3 has 14 amino acids. V dropped 7 bases and J dropped 2; count of bases not matched to a gene: 3. CDR3 sequence: CASIRTGAGNTIYF. CDR3 DNA sequence: TGTGCCAGTATAAGGACAGGGGCTGGAAACACCATATATTTT. The full variable domain, in which reference TRBV19 and TRBJ1-3 provide the parts outside the CDR3, is DGGITQSPKYLFRKEGQNVTLSCEQNLNHDAMYWYRQDPGQGLRLIYYSQIVNDFQKGDIAEGYSVSREKKESFPLTVTSAQKNPTAFYLCASIRTGAGNTIYFGEGSWLTVV.

The chain uses TRBV18 and TRBJ1-1; 7 nucleotides agree with TRBD1. J lost 6 bases, V lost 4 bases, and 8 bases had no gene match. CDR1 is KGHSH, CDR2 LQKENI, per germline. The CDR3 is made up of 14 amino acids. This CDR3 reads CASSRTGGWAEAFF. The DNA for the CDR3 is TGTGCCAGCTCACGGACAGGTGGTTGGGCTGAAGCTTTCTTT.

This rearrangement joins TRBV19 to TRBJ1-1; perhaps TRBD1 as D (5 bases). CDR1 is LNHDA, CDR2 SQIVND, per germline (reference sequence). V was shortened by 5 bases and J by 0 bases, with 16 bases between the two germline ends. This CDR3 spans 16 amino acids. As DNA, the CDR3 is TGTGCCAGTAGTCCTCCTGGGGGACTTTTGAACACTGAAGCTTTCTTT. Translated: CASSPPGGLLNTEAFF.

V gene TRBV5-4 combines with J gene TRBJ2-1, with 14 nucleotides matching TRBD2. Germline V gene data show CDR1 as SGHNT and CDR2 as YYREEE (reference sequence). J was trimmed by 0 bases and V by 3 bases; bases with no gene match: 2. The CDR3 is 17 residues long. The CDR3 region has the DNA TGTGCCAGCAGCTCGGGACTAGCGGGGGACTCCTACAATGAGCAGTTCTTC. Its protein product is CASSSGLAGDSYNEQFF. Together with reference TRBV5-4 and TRBJ2-1, the CDR3 gives the full variable domain: ETGVTQSPTHLIKTRGQQVTLRCSSQSGHNTVSWYQQALGQGPQFIFQYYREEENGRGNFPPRFSGLQFPNYSSELNVNALELDDSALYLCASSSGLAGDSYNEQFFGPGTRLTVL.

The gene calls are TRBV14 and TRBJ1-1; D perhaps matches TRBD1 (5 bases). V lost 3 bases, J lost 0 bases, and 11 bases lay in between. The CDR3 runs to 15 residues. Per germline, CDR1 SGHDN and CDR2 FVKESK. CDR3: CASSHYRTLNTEAFF. CDR3 DNA: TGTGCCAGCAGCCATTACAGGACGTTGAACACTGAAGCTTTCTTT.

The rearrangement links TRBV5-6 to TRBJ1-1; the D is unclear. CDR3 length: 12 residues. V lost 1 base, J lost 3 bases, and 4 bases lay in between. In germline, CDR1 is SGHDT, CDR2 YYEEEE. CDR3 nucleotides: TGTGCCAGCAGCTTGTTAGACACTGAAGCTTTCTTT. This sequence encodes CASSLLDTEAFF.

Note on this clone: This CDR3 is also generated by other DNA sequences in the sample. The CDR3 DNA reads as TGCGCCAGCAGCCAGGAGCCGGGAGCCAACTATGGCTACACCTTC. Protein sequence: CASSQEPGANYGYTF. The rearrangement joins TRBV4-1 to TRBJ1-2; D ambiguous. Germline CDR1 is MGHRA and CDR2 is YSYEKL. V was cut by 3 bases and J by 2 bases, with 13 bases left in between. CDR3 length equals 15 residues.

This chain connects TRBV29-1 to TRBJ1-2; 9 bases map to TRBD1. The V segment lost 3 bases and the J segment 1 base; nucleotides outside the gene matches: 6. This CDR3 region has 15 residues. Germline V lookup: CDR1 SQVTM, CDR2 ANQGSEA. The CDR3 loop is CSVDLTDRGNYGYTF. DNA of the CDR3: TGCAGCGTTGATCTAACGGACAGGGGTAACTATGGCTACACCTTC.

This clone came up once. The chain has TRBV19 and TRBJ2-2; the D gene is possibly TRBD1 (6 bases). The CDR3 totals 14 residues. Germline V gene sequence: CDR1 LNHDA, CDR2 SQIVND (reference sequence). With 8 bases removed from V and 8 bases from J, the gap between germline ends came to 18 bases. The CDR3 nucleotides are TGTGCCAGTGCAACTACAGGGAACAGGGGGGAGCTGTTTTTT. Its translation: CASATTGNRGELFF.

The rearrangement uses TRBV6-1 and TRBJ2-5; perhaps TRBD1 as D (6 bases). This CDR3 has 13 residues. In germline, CDR1 is MNHNS, CDR2 SASEGT. V shed 10 bases and J shed 5 bases, with 17 bases lying between them. The CDR3 region is CATPGKGVETQYF. The CDR3 DNA sequence: TGTGCCACCCCGGGAAAGGGGGTGGAGACCCAGTACTTC.

The rearrangement links TRBV29-1 to TRBJ2-1, with TRBD2 as a possible D gene (5 bases). This CDR3 has 11 residues. V gave up 6 bases and J gave up 10 bases, with 13 bases separating them. Germline V CDR1 and CDR2: SQVTM, ANQGSEA. The CDR3 loop reads CSVRASREQFF. The CDR3 DNA reads TGCAGCGTGAGGGCGTCCAGGGAGCAGTTCTTC.

The rearrangement uses TRBV19 and TRBJ2-1; weak D call: TRBD2 (6 bases). V was clipped by 2 bases and J by 4 bases, with 12 bases between them. Germline V gene data show CDR1 as LNHDA and CDR2 as SQIVND (reference sequence). The CDR3 covers 15 residues. This CDR3 reads CASSISGRRYNEQFF. The CDR3, as DNA: TGTGCCAGTAGTATAAGCGGGCGGCGGTACAATGAGCAGTTCTTC.

This clone was seen more than once but under ten times. V and J are TRBV28 and TRBJ1-6; D remains ambiguous. The V gene lost 6 bases and the J gene lost 13 bases, with 19 bases spanning the gap. Looked up from germline, CDR1 is MDHEN and CDR2 is SYDVKM. This CDR3 spans 14 amino acids. CDR3 in DNA: TGTGCCAGCAGCCTCCCCCACGGGTCCCTCCCCCTCCACTTT. This encodes CASSLPHGSLPLHF.

The chain has TRBV29-1 and TRBJ2-3; the D is unclear. The CDR3 loop spans 12 amino acids. Germline V CDR1 and CDR2: SQVTM, ANQGSEA. The ends were cut back, 4 bases at V and 2 bases at J, with 7 bases in the middle. CDR3 DNA sequence: TGCAGCGTTGGCGGCTCCACAGATACGCAGTATTTT. It translates to CSVGGSTDTQYF.

The chain links TRBV5-5 to TRBJ2-5; tentatively, D is TRBD2 (7 bases). The CDR3 extends over 12 amino acids. Trimming pared 6 bases from V and 5 bases from J, leaving 11 bases between. From germline, CDR1 is SGHKS and CDR2 YYEKEE (reference sequence). The CDR3: CASTWGGETQYF. The CDR3 DNA sequence: TGTGCCAGCACCTGGGGGGGCGAGACCCAGTACTTC.

The chain couples TRBV7-2 to TRBJ2-3; possible D gene TRBD2, 5 bases. Deletions cut 7 bases from V and 2 bases from J, with 19 bases between. CDR1 SGHTA and CDR2 FQGNSA come from the germline V gene. The CDR3 covers 16 residues. The CDR3: CASTLNPMRVTDTQYF. The CDR3 nucleotides read TGTGCCAGCACCCTCAATCCCATGCGGGTCACAGATACGCAGTATTTT.